This TCR beta chain appears in the sequencing data of a study of cytomegalovirus exposure and HLA in healthy donors. Findings and caveats of the study: According to an earlier analysis, most TCR beta V segments yielded productive rearrangements about 87% or about 30% of the time. Donors belonging to an Asian-associated ancestry cluster reportedly showed fewer N-insertions in productive TCRs than the 666-donor mean, according to what a later analysis found. A list of 164 TCR beta chains associated with cytomegalovirus was given. Across HLA loci, a later analysis found differing TCR association rates, with DRB1 most and HLA-C fewest.

The PCR employed 60 Vbeta primers together with 13 Jbeta primers. Using immunoSEQ multiplex PCR, the repertoire was profiled, and TCRdb retains in-frame clones only, with some absent. This table has roughly 150,000 clones, approximately 80% appearing once. This clone was seen a few times. What it recognizes is unknown. The ends lost 1 base at V and 0 bases at J; junction bases unmatched: 2. Germline CDR1 is SGHRS and CDR2 is YFSETQ. The CDR3 runs to 18 residues. The sample taken for sequencing was PBMCs. The chain couples TRBV5-1 to TRBJ2-2; 14 nucleotides match TRBD2. The TCR sequence derives from a male donor in good health and CMV-seronegative. The CDR3 loop is CASSLRLAGGTNTGELFF. CDR3 coding DNA: TGCGCCAGCAGCTTGCGACTAGCGGGAGGGACGAACACCGGGGAGCTGTTTTTT. Filled out from reference TRBV5-1 and TRBJ2-2, the complete variable domain reads KAGVTQTPRYLIKTRGQQVTLSCSPISGHRSVSWYQQTPGQGLQFLFEYFSETQRNKGNFPGRFSGRQFSNSRSEMNVSTLELGDSALYLCASSLRLAGGTNTGELFFGEGSRLTVL.